One and the same sample provided the 27 T cell receptor beta chains below, sequenced in a study of T cells after yellow fever vaccination. TCRdb used MiXCR to reprocess the 5' RACE reads, holding one entry per CDR3 protein. The sample has under 500,000 distinct CDR3 sequences, around 20% seen once. The source material was PBMCs, sampled before the yellow fever booster vaccination. These TCRs come from a man aged 18 to 30 who received the YFV17D yellow fever vaccine.

This chain joins TRBV27 and TRBJ1-3, with D perhaps matching TRBD1 (5 bases). The germline V and J ends were trimmed by 5 bases and 2 bases, with 19 bases remaining between them. This CDR3 spans 17 amino acids. The germline CDR1 and CDR2 sequences are MNHEY and SMNVEV (reference sequence). CDR3 bases: TGTGCCAGCAGTCCAGTGGGACCTAGTCCCCCTGGAAACACCATATATTTT. Translating it yields CASSPVGPSPPGNTIYF.

The chain joins TRBV12-3 or TRBV12-4 to TRBJ2-1; TRBD1 matches 7 bases. J gave up 5 bases and V 0 bases, and 7 bases lay outside the gene matches. This CDR3 region has 16 residues. The DNA of the CDR3 is TGTGCCAGCAGTTTAGCGGGCCAGGGGGTGGACAATGAGCAGTTCTTC. It translates to CASSLAGQGVDNEQFF.

V usage is TRBV5-1 and J usage is TRBJ2-3, with no clear D. CDR3 length: 13 residues. V lost 2 bases to trimming and J lost 2 bases, with 6 bases between them. Germline V lookup: CDR1 SGHRS, CDR2 YFSETQ. The CDR3 nucleotides read TGCGCCAGCAGCTTCAAGGCCACAGATACGCAGTATTTT. The encoded protein is CASSFKATDTQYF.

This clonotype was found many times. J is TRBJ2-3 and V is TRBV5-1; unclear D gene. Trimming removed 0 bases from V and 0 bases from J, with 5 bases in between. The V gene's germline CDR1 is SGHRS and CDR2 YFSETQ. The CDR3 is 14 amino acids. DNA of the CDR3: TGCGCCAGCAGCTTGGCTACTAGCACAGATACGCAGTATTTT. This gives the protein CASSLATSTDTQYF.

The chain carries TRBV5-1 and TRBJ2-7, with a possible D match to TRBD2 (6 bases). The CDR3 is 13 residues long. CDR1 is SGHRS, CDR2 YFSETQ, per germline. V dropped 5 bases and J dropped 5 bases, with 14 bases sitting between them. CDR3 residues: CASSLGSGDEQYV. Here the CDR3 DNA reads TGCGCCAGCAGTTTAGGGTCGGGGGACGAGCAGTACGTC.

Ten or more counts support this clonotype. This chain joins TRBV29-1 and TRBJ1-5, with D possibly matching TRBD1 (6 bases). Germline CDR1 is SQVTM and CDR2 is ANQGSEA. The CDR3 consists of 14 residues. Trimming took off 4 bases at V and 5 bases at J, with 15 bases between the two ends. The CDR3, as DNA: TGCAGCGTTGGGGAGGGGACACTTGATCAGCCCCAGCATTTT. This codes for CSVGEGTLDQPQHF.

In its sample, this clonotype was seen a few times. V and J are TRBV12-3 or TRBV12-4 and TRBJ2-1, with TRBD2 matching over 12 bases. The V gene end was trimmed by 7 bases and the J gene end by 6 bases; junction bases not matched to a gene: 10. The CDR3 runs 16 residues. CDR3 sequence (DNA): TGTGCCAGCAACGCGGCAGGACTAGCGGGGATCAATGAGCAGTTCTTC. Translation gives CASNAAGLAGINEQFF.

This clonotype was recorded a few times. This sequence joins TRBV20-1 and TRBJ2-3, with 9 nucleotides matching TRBD1. The CDR3 sequence is 14 residues long. CDR1 is DFQATT and CDR2 is SNEGSKA in the germline V gene (reference sequence). Trimming at V came to 2 bases and at J to 7 bases, leaving 7 bases not matched to a gene. CDR3 residues: CSARTGQGLYTQYF. For the CDR3, the DNA is TGCAGTGCTAGAACCGGACAGGGGTTGTATACGCAGTATTTT.

There are many counts of this clonotype. Here the CDR3 reads CASSGTSGGNTGELFF. CDR3 bases: TGTGCCAGCAGCGGAACTAGCGGGGGAAACACCGGGGAGCTGTTTTTT. This chain connects TRBV9 to TRBJ2-2; 11 bases line up with TRBD2. Losses at the gene ends were 3 bases for V and 2 bases for J; bases not matched to a gene: 3. The CDR3 totals 16 residues. Germline V gene data show CDR1 as SGDLS and CDR2 as YYNGEE.

This clonotype was observed a few times. The chain uses TRBV20-1 and TRBJ2-5; 9 nucleotides line up with TRBD1. CDR1 is DFQATT and CDR2 is SNEGSKA in the germline V gene (reference sequence). The CDR3 has 13 amino acids. CDR3 residues: CRATGGAQETQYF. The CDR3 nucleotides are TGCAGGGCGACAGGGGGTGCTCAAGAGACCCAGTACTTC.

This chain uses TRBV7-9 with TRBJ2-5; D unclear. Germline V gives CDR1 SEHNR, CDR2 FQNEAQ (reference sequence). The CDR3 runs to 13 residues. V lost 5 bases to trimming and J lost 2 bases, with 9 bases between them. The CDR3: CASSLTTQETQYF. DNA for the CDR3: TGTGCCAGCAGCCTTACCACGCAAGAGACCCAGTACTTC.

The V call is TRBV19, the J call TRBJ2-5, with TRBD2 matching 8 bases. The CDR3 spans 15 residues. Trimming removed 3 bases from V and 4 bases from J; junction bases left unmatched: 7. Germline CDR1 is LNHDA and CDR2 is SQIVND (reference sequence). The CDR3 sequence: CASSIPGLEGETQYF. The CDR3 nucleotides are TGTGCCAGTAGTATCCCGGGACTAGAGGGAGAGACCCAGTACTTC.

The chain couples TRBV4-1 to TRBJ1-2; 7 nucleotides match TRBD1. V trimming: 6 bases; J trimming: 4 bases; junction bases outside the gene matches: 8. Germline V gene lookup returns CDR1 MGHRA and CDR2 YSYEKL. The CDR3 is 14 residues long. The chain's CDR3 is CASRTPGQPYGYTF. Here the CDR3 DNA reads TGCGCCAGCAGGACGCCGGGACAGCCCTATGGCTACACCTTC.

This clonotype turned up a few times. The chain combines TRBV10-3 with TRBJ1-2; D is perhaps TRBD1 (5 bases). The V gene's germline CDR1 is ENHRY and CDR2 SYGVKD. The CDR3 is made up of 12 amino acids. Between the trimmed V and J ends, which lost 5 bases and 4 bases, there was a span of 8 bases. CDR3 amino acids: CAISFDSYGYTF. The CDR3 coding sequence is TGTGCCATCAGTTTTGACAGCTATGGCTACACCTTC.

This rearrangement joins TRBV9 to TRBJ2-3; 14 nucleotides agree with TRBD2. Germline V gene lookup returns CDR1 SGDLS and CDR2 YYNGEE. V was clipped by 3 bases and J by 4 bases; unmatched bases: 4. CDR3 size: 16 residues. This chain's CDR3 is CASSAVTSGGADTQYF. CDR3 DNA sequence: TGTGCCAGCAGCGCCGTGACTAGCGGGGGGGCAGATACGCAGTATTTT.

This clonotype came up a few times. The rearrangement links TRBV27 to TRBJ2-2, with 9 bases fitting TRBD2. The V and J ends lost 5 bases and 0 bases, in that order; junction bases with no gene match: 7. Germline CDR1 MNHEY, CDR2 SMNVEV (reference sequence). CDR3 length equals 17 residues. The CDR3 spells CASSDLAGRANTGELFF. CDR3 sequence (DNA): TGTGCCAGCAGTGATCTAGCGGGGAGAGCGAACACCGGGGAGCTGTTTTTT.

The rearrangement uses TRBV7-2 and TRBJ2-7; TRBD2 aligns across 14 bases. Germline trimming cut 4 bases from V and 3 bases from J; bases unmatched to any gene: 5. There are 16 residues in the CDR3. The germline V gene encodes CDR1 SGHTA and CDR2 FQGNSA. The CDR3 DNA sequence: TGTGCCAGCAGCTCCAGGACTAGCGGGGGGCGCTACGAGCAGTACTTC. Amino acid sequence: CASSSRTSGGRYEQYF.

The CDR3 nucleotides are TGTGCCAGCAGCTCGATAGTTTTATTGAACACCGGGGAGCTGTTTTTT. Protein product: CASSSIVLLNTGELFF. The chain joins TRBV7-9 to TRBJ2-2; no definite D call. Trimming took 4 bases from V and 1 from J, leaving 13 bases between them. CDR3 length equals 16 residues. CDR1 SEHNR and CDR2 FQNEAQ come from the germline V gene (reference sequence).

This chain connects TRBV7-3 to TRBJ1-2; D is possibly TRBD1 (5 bases). The CDR3 contains 14 residues. CDR1 is SGHTA and CDR2 is FQGTGA in the germline V gene. V lost 4 bases and J 7 bases, leaving 16 bases between the germline ends. CDR3 residues: CASSSSPRVGGYTF. For the CDR3, the DNA is TGTGCCAGCAGCTCCTCCCCCAGGGTTGGTGGCTACACCTTC.

CDR3 residues: CASSYRGSRAEAFF. CDR3 nucleotides: TGTGCCAGCAGTTACCGGGGGAGCCGGGCTGAAGCTTTCTTT. The chain employs TRBV6-5 and TRBJ1-1, with D perhaps TRBD1 (5 bases). This CDR3 contains 14 residues. Trimming removed 2 bases from V and 6 bases from J, with 13 bases in between. The germline CDR1 and CDR2 sequences are MNHEY and SVGAGI.

There are many counts of this clonotype. V usage is TRBV4-3 and J usage is TRBJ2-2, with 7 positions matching TRBD2. The CDR3 extends over 15 amino acids. The trim removed 0 bases at V and 7 bases at J, leaving 5 bases unmatched. Germline V CDR1 and CDR2: LGHNA, YSLEER. The CDR3 spells CASSQDWEGVGELFF. The CDR3 nucleotides read TGCGCCAGCAGCCAAGATTGGGAGGGTGTCGGGGAGCTGTTTTTT.

This clonotype was observed a handful of times. The chain uses TRBV2 and TRBJ1-2; the D gene is possibly TRBD1 (6 bases). Trimming removed 4 bases at V and 4 bases at J, with 13 bases between. The CDR3 covers 14 residues. Germline values: CDR1 SNHLY, CDR2 FYNNEI. CDR3 in amino acids: CASSVVGGAYGYTF. The DNA of the CDR3 is TGTGCCAGCAGTGTCGTGGGGGGGGCCTATGGCTACACCTTC. The whole variable domain, filled in from reference TRBV2 and TRBJ1-2, reads EPEVTQTPSHQVTQMGQEVILRCVPISNHLYFYWYRQILGQKVEFLVSFYNNEISEKSEIFDDQFSVERPDGSNFTLKIRSTKLEDSAMYFCASSVVGGAYGYTFGSGTRLTVV.

This clonotype was seen repeatedly, ten times or more. CDR3: CASYVQNTGELFF. In DNA form, the CDR3 reads TGTGCCAGCTACGTACAGAACACCGGGGAGCTGTTTTTT. The chain recombines TRBV6-5 with TRBJ2-2; no reliable D call. The germline V and J ends were trimmed by 8 bases and 1 base, with 8 bases remaining between them. Looked up from germline, CDR1 is MNHEY and CDR2 is SVGAGI. This CDR3 comprises 13 residues.

This clonotype was seen at least ten times. V usage is TRBV20-1 and J usage is TRBJ1-1, with unresolved D. V lost 1 base to trimming and J lost 8 bases, with 8 bases between them. The CDR3 runs 11 residues. Germline loops: CDR1 DFQATT, CDR2 SNEGSKA (reference sequence). CDR3 protein: CSARGRVEAFF. CDR3 sequence (DNA): TGCAGTGCTAGAGGACGGGTGGAAGCTTTCTTT.

The rearrangement joins TRBV29-1 to TRBJ2-1; D may be TRBD1 (6 bases). Looked up from germline, CDR1 is SQVTM and CDR2 is ANQGSEA. The V and J ends lost 6 bases and 9 bases respectively, with 18 bases between them. CDR3 length: 13 residues. DNA for the CDR3: TGCAGCGTACCCCGGGACACCTCGGGTGAGCAGTTCTTC. Translating it yields CSVPRDTSGEQFF.

This chain joins TRBV7-2 and TRBJ1-1; D is unclear. The CDR3 extends over 13 amino acids. Germline CDR1 and CDR2: SGHTA and FQGNSA. Trimming shortened V by 8 bases and J by 5 bases, and 15 bases separated the two germline ends. In nucleotides, the CDR3 is TGTGCCAGCTCCCTCAGGCAGATGACTGAAGCTTTCTTT. This encodes CASSLRQMTEAFF.

This clonotype was found once. This sequence joins TRBV12-3 or TRBV12-4 and TRBJ1-2; D is unclear. The CDR3 runs to 13 residues. V lost 2 bases and J lost 6, with 10 bases in between. CDR3 DNA: TGTGCCAGCAGTTTACCGAGCGGTGATGGCTACACCTTC. It codes for CASSLPSGDGYTF.